The source of this T cell receptor beta chain is a study of T-cell reconstitution after alpha-beta-depleted transplantation in children. General study findings and limits: T-cell numbers and diversity, one year after transplant, stemmed largely from T cells that were newly produced.

During its preparation, the TCRbeta library received unique molecular identifiers. From the PCR reads, TCRdb called clonotypes with MiXCR, one entry per CDR3 protein. The sample includes over 200,000 distinct CDR3 sequences, around 9.2% seen only once; the top ten take roughly a third. V shed 1 base and J 1 base; nucleotides not matched to a gene: 2. The CDR3 length is 16 residues. CDR1 and CDR2 from the germline V gene are MGHDK and SYGVNS. The table lists this clonotype with many counts. Antigen unknown. The material sequenced was PBMCs, mostly from graft donor cells, taken 360 days after TCRalphabeta/CD19-depleted stem cell transplant. The sequence came from a male patient between 2 and 10 years old who had a stem cell transplant for acute myeloid leukemia, so the T cells may come from the graft donor. This chain uses TRBV25-1 with TRBJ2-1; 9 positions match TRBD2. The CDR3 DNA reads as TGTGCCAGCAGTGAATCTAGCGGGGAATCCTACAATGAGCAGTTCTTC. It translates to CASSESSGESYNEQFF.